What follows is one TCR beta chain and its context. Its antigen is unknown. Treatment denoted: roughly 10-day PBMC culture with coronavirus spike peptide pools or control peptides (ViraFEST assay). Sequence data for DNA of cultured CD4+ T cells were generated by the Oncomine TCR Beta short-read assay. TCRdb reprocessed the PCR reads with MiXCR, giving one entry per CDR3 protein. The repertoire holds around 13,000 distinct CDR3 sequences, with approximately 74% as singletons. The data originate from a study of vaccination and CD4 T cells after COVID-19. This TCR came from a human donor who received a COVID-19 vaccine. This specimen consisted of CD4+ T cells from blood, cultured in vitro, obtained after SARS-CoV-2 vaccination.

DNA for the CDR3: TGTGCCAGCAGCCCTTTTATTGGGACAGCTTCCGAGCAGTACTTC. Amino acid sequence: CASSPFIGTASEQYF. The genes are TRBV7-2 and TRBJ2-7, with 7 bases that match TRBD1. This CDR3 has 15 residues. V was pared by 5 bases and J by 6 bases, with 13 bases of the junction left unmatched. Germline V CDR1 and CDR2: SGHTA, FQGNSA.